The next 4 T cell receptor beta chains were all read from a single sample in a study of identical twins. Each CDR3 protein gets one entry after TCRdb re-called the 5' RACE reads with MiXCR. Here the sample spans under 900,000 distinct CDR3 sequences, about 12% being singletons. These data are also associated with another study on yellow fever vaccine responses in identical twins.

Sequenced material: PBMCs. These receptors were obtained from a woman between 18 and 29 years old in good health.

The sample holds a few counts of this clonotype. This chain links TRBV28 with TRBJ2-3, with D perhaps given as TRBD1 or TRBD2 (6 bases each). Germline CDR1 reads MDHEN; CDR2 reads SYDVKM. V lost 3 bases, J lost 4 bases, and 17 bases lay in between. The CDR3 is made up of 16 amino acids. CDR3 in DNA: TGTGCCAGCAGTTTGTCCGGAGGGGGTAGGCCAGATACGCAGTATTTT. Protein: CASSLSGGGRPDTQYF. Full variable domain (missing parts from reference TRBV28 and TRBJ2-3): DVKVTQSSRYLVKRTGEKVFLECVQDMDHENMFWYRQDPGLGLRLIYFSYDVKMKEKGDIPEGYSVSREKKERFSLILESASTNQTSMYLCASSLSGGGRPDTQYFGPGTRLTVL.

The chain links TRBV4-1 to TRBJ2-2; maybe TRBD2 (6 bases). Trimming removed 4 bases at V and 0 bases at J, with 18 bases between. The V gene's germline CDR1 is MGHRA and CDR2 YSYEKL. The CDR3 loop spans 18 amino acids. The CDR3: CASSPLAAPHPNTGELFF. CDR3 sequence (DNA): TGCGCCAGCAGCCCTTTAGCGGCTCCACACCCGAACACCGGGGAGCTGTTTTTT.

The table lists this clonotype with a few counts. This chain links TRBV5-1 with TRBJ2-1; a weak D match, TRBD2 (5 bases). The CDR3 spans 13 residues. Germline V gives CDR1 SGHRS, CDR2 YFSETQ. Trimming removed 2 bases at V and 6 bases at J, with 9 bases between. The CDR3 DNA reads as TGCGCCAGCAGCTTTCCCACTAGCAATGAGCAGTTCTTC. This encodes CASSFPTSNEQFF. Full variable domain (outside the CDR3, taken from reference TRBV5-1 and TRBJ2-1): KAGVTQTPRYLIKTRGQQVTLSCSPISGHRSVSWYQQTPGQGLQFLFEYFSETQRNKGNFPGRFSGRQFSNSRSEMNVSTLELGDSALYLCASSFPTSNEQFFGPGTRLTVL.

This clonotype showed up many times. CDR3: CASRLGGQGNQPQHF. Here the CDR3 DNA reads TGTGCCAGCAGGTTAGGCGGCCAGGGAAATCAGCCCCAGCATTTT. The rearrangement links TRBV6-5 to TRBJ1-5, with a tentative D call TRBD1 (5 bases). V was trimmed by 6 bases and J by 4 bases, leaving 16 bases between them. The V gene's germline CDR1 is MNHEY and CDR2 SVGAGI. The CDR3 loop spans 15 amino acids.